Following are 31 T cell receptor beta chains from one sample sequenced in a study of shared clonotypes between healthy human individuals. Some clones are missing from TCRdb's copy, which holds only in-frame ones; the method was immunoSEQ multiplex PCR. The sample lists roughly 2.4 million clones, more than 90% occurring once. Sequences were obtained from naive CD4+ T cells sorted from blood. Subset denoted: CD45RA+ positively selected. All receptors derive from a man between 18 and 35 years old in good health.

Comments on this clone: The same CDR3 arises from other DNA sequences in this sample as well. The V call is TRBV28, the J call TRBJ1-1; D not certain. Deletions cut 7 bases from V and 0 bases from J, with 3 bases between. Germline V gene lookup returns CDR1 MDHEN and CDR2 SYDVKM. The CDR3 length is 11 residues. CDR3 DNA: TGTGCCAGCACCATGAACACTGAAGCTTTCTTT. It specifies CASTMNTEAFF.

This chain connects TRBV5-1 to TRBJ2-7; D is ambiguous. Per germline, CDR1 SGHRS and CDR2 YFSETQ. V was cut by 0 bases and J by 2 bases, with 9 bases left in between. The CDR3 covers 14 residues. CDR3 nucleotide sequence: TGCGCCAGCAGCTTGGCTGGGCCAGCCTACGAGCAGTACTTC. This codes for CASSLAGPAYEQYF.

The chain employs TRBV25-1 and TRBJ1-6; 7 bases line up with TRBD1. This CDR3 contains 14 residues. V dropped 11 bases and J dropped 2; count of bases not matched to a gene: 6. The germline V gene has CDR1 MGHDK and CDR2 SYGVNS. CDR3 bases: TGTGCCTCCGGGACAGCTACCTATAATTCACCCCTCCACTTT. Its protein product is CASGTATYNSPLHF.

The chain is built from TRBV5-4 and TRBJ2-2, with D hard to call. Germline assignment: CDR1 SGHNT and CDR2 YYREEE (reference sequence). CDR3 size: 14 residues. V shed 3 bases and J shed 6 bases, with 12 bases lying between them. The CDR3 DNA reads as TGTGCCAGCAGCTGGGGAAACGACGCCGGGGAGCTGTTTTTT. This sequence encodes CASSWGNDAGELFF.

The chain links TRBV18 to TRBJ2-6; no clear D gene. Germline lookup yields CDR1 KGHSH and CDR2 LQKENI. With 0 bases removed from V and 0 bases from J, the gap between germline ends came to 9 bases. This CDR3 is built from 17 residues. CDR3 in DNA: TGTGCCAGCTCACCACCCCCAGGAAGCTCTGGGGCCAACGTCCTGACTTTC. The encoded protein is CASSPPPGSSGANVLTF.

The chain uses TRBV18 and TRBJ1-1, with 7 bases lining up with TRBD1. CDR1 is KGHSH and CDR2 is LQKENI in the germline V gene. The CDR3 runs 14 residues. The junction had 7 bases not matched to a gene; V was cut back by 3 bases and J by 6 bases. In nucleotides, the CDR3 is TGTGCCAGCTCACCGATCCAGGGGGTAGCTGAAGCTTTCTTT. This sequence encodes CASSPIQGVAEAFF.

Notes on this clone: Other DNA sequences of this sample code for an identical CDR3. The chain is built from TRBV6-5 and TRBJ2-7, with D perhaps matching TRBD1 (5 bases). CDR1 and CDR2 from the germline V gene are MNHEY and SVGAGI. The CDR3 consists of 14 residues. Trimming took 3 bases from V and 2 from J, leaving 11 bases between them. CDR3: CASSYSRGPYEQYF. Here the CDR3 DNA reads TGTGCCAGCAGTTATAGTAGGGGCCCCTACGAGCAGTACTTC.

The rearrangement joins TRBV14 to TRBJ1-2; maybe TRBD1 (5 bases). There are 12 residues in the CDR3. The V end was cut by 5 bases, the J end by 5 bases, with 9 bases between. The germline V gene encodes CDR1 SGHDN and CDR2 FVKESK. The CDR3 loop is CASSVGGYGYTF. The CDR3 bases are TGTGCCAGCAGCGTCGGGGGGTATGGCTACACCTTC. Full variable domain (remainder filled in from reference TRBV14 and TRBJ1-2): EAGVTQFPSHSVIEKGQTVTLRCDPISGHDNLYWYRRVMGKEIKFLLHFVKESKQDESGMPNNRFLAERTGGTYSTLKVQPAELEDSGVYFCASSVGGYGYTFGSGTRLTVV.

This chain links TRBV11-3 with TRBJ2-6, with D uncertain. V was cut by 5 bases and J by 0 bases, with 20 bases left in between. Germline V gene sequence: CDR1 SGHNT, CDR2 YENEEA. This CDR3 comprises 19 residues. CDR3 sequence (DNA): TGTGCCAGCAGCCCCGGGCAGCCGCCTACCGACTCTGGGGCCAACGTCCTGACTTTC. Translation gives CASSPGQPPTDSGANVLTF.

This chain connects TRBV6-4 to TRBJ2-7, with D possibly being TRBD1 or TRBD2 (6 bases each). Germline V gene lookup returns CDR1 MRHNA and CDR2 SNTAGT. The CDR3 has 13 residues. V lost 6 bases and J 6 bases, leaving 15 bases between the germline ends. The DNA for the CDR3 is TGTGCCAGCAGCGCCCAAGGAGGGGGCGAGCAGTACTTC. Its protein product is CASSAQGGGEQYF.

The V call is TRBV21-1, the J call TRBJ1-5; the table's D gene call, TRBD1, was not cross checked with the DNA. TRBV21-1 is noted as a pseudogene. This CDR3 has 18 amino acids. The CDR3 sequence is CASSKVGPDRIGKQPQHF. CDR3 coding DNA: TGTGCCAGCAGCAAAGTTGGCCCGGACAGAATAGGAAAGCAGCCCCAGCATTTT.

This clone has only one observation. The V call is TRBV7-9, the J call TRBJ2-3; D not certain. The ends were cut back, 5 bases at V and 2 bases at J, with 11 bases in the middle. CDR1 and CDR2 from the germline V gene are SEHNR and FQNEAQ (reference sequence). This CDR3 contains 14 residues. Here the CDR3 reads CASSPDSSTDTQYF. In DNA form, the CDR3 reads TGTGCCAGCAGCCCAGACTCTTCCACAGATACGCAGTATTTT.

The rearrangement uses TRBV6-5 and TRBJ2-2, with 9 bases matching TRBD2. Germline CDR1 is MNHEY and CDR2 is SVGAGI. V lost 6 bases and J lost 7; bases outside the gene matches: 6. This CDR3 region has 14 residues. The DNA of the CDR3 is TGTGCCAGCAGCCCAAGCGGGGGGAACGGGGAGCTGTTTTTT. It yields the protein CASSPSGGNGELFF.

A remark on this clone: Within the sample, other DNA sequences also encode this same CDR3. The chain uses TRBV30 and TRBJ2-1, with 9 bases matching TRBD2. The trim removed 1 base at V and 4 bases at J, leaving 2 bases unmatched. The CDR3 covers 14 residues. Per the germline V gene, CDR1 is GTSNPN and CDR2 is SVGIG (reference sequence). CDR3 in DNA: TGTGCCTGGAGTGGAGCGGGGGGATACAATGAGCAGTTCTTC. This gives the protein CAWSGAGGYNEQFF.

The rearrangement joins TRBV7-2 to TRBJ1-3, with TRBD1 matching 9 bases. V was clipped by 0 bases and J by 4 bases; unmatched bases: 10. The germline CDR1 and CDR2 sequences are SGHTA and FQGNSA. The CDR3 extends over 18 amino acids. This CDR3 is CASSLARLGTGIGNTIYF. The DNA of the CDR3 is TGTGCCAGCAGCTTAGCTCGGTTAGGGACAGGGATCGGAAACACCATATATTTT.

This sequence joins TRBV30 and TRBJ1-1; D perhaps matches TRBD1 (5 bases). The CDR3 sequence is 15 residues long. The V end was cut by 3 bases, the J end by 4 bases, with 18 bases between. CDR1 is GTSNPN and CDR2 is SVGIG in the germline V gene (reference sequence). Here the CDR3 DNA reads TGTGCCTGGAGCCCCTTCGGGGCCCAGAGCACTGAAGCTTTCTTT. This translates into CAWSPFGAQSTEAFF.

In regard to this clone: This specimen includes other DNA sequences encoding the same CDR3. CDR3 in amino acids: CASSAGTANTEAFF. DNA for the CDR3: TGTGCCAGCAGTGCTGGGACAGCGAACACTGAAGCTTTCTTT. The chain is built from TRBV2 and TRBJ1-1, with TRBD1 matching 7 bases. The germline CDR1 and CDR2 sequences are SNHLY and FYNNEI. V lost 4 bases to trimming and J lost 1 base; unmatched junction nucleotides: 3. CDR3 length equals 14 residues.

This chain links TRBV5-6 with TRBJ2-3; D unresolved. Per the germline V gene, CDR1 is SGHDT and CDR2 is YYEEEE. The CDR3 extends over 15 amino acids. With 2 bases removed from V and 0 bases from J, the gap between germline ends came to 10 bases. The CDR3 DNA follows: TGTGCCAGCAGCTTCGATGTAGGTAGCACAGATACGCAGTATTTT. As protein: CASSFDVGSTDTQYF. The whole variable domain, remainder taken from reference TRBV5-6 and TRBJ2-3, is DAGVTQSPTHLIKTRGQQVTLRCSPKSGHDTVSWYQQALGQGPQFIFQYYEEEERQRGNFPDRFSGHQFPNYSSELNVNALLLGDSALYLCASSFDVGSTDTQYFGPGTRLTVL.

This chain connects TRBV7-9 to TRBJ2-2, with TRBD2 identical over 7 bases. The junction had 7 bases not matched to a gene; V was cut back by 5 bases and J by 1 base. The CDR3 has 16 amino acids. The germline gives CDR1 SEHNR, CDR2 FQNEAQ (reference sequence). The CDR3 region has the DNA TGTGCCAGCAGCAGGGCTAGCGGCTTGAACACCGGGGAGCTGTTTTTT. Translating it yields CASSRASGLNTGELFF.

The chain joins TRBV5-1 to TRBJ2-7; D gene ambiguous. There are 17 residues in the CDR3. Trimming cost V 0 bases and J 1 base, with 17 bases left between them. Germline-derived CDR1 and CDR2 are SGHRS and YFSETQ. DNA for the CDR3: TGCGCCAGCAGCTTGGCTACCCCCGGACCTGAATCCTACGAGCAGTACTTC. Protein: CASSLATPGPESYEQYF.

On this clone: The identical CDR3 is also encoded by other nucleotide sequences in the sample. The chain is built from TRBV28 and TRBJ2-5; no definite D call. V lost 2 bases and J 5 bases, leaving 12 bases between the germline ends. The CDR3 covers 14 residues. Germline V lookup: CDR1 MDHEN, CDR2 SYDVKM. In nucleotides, the CDR3 is TGTGCCAGCAGTTTACTTGGAGTCGGGGAGACCCAGTACTTC. Translated, it gives CASSLLGVGETQYF.

V usage is TRBV29-1 and J usage is TRBJ2-7; possibly TRBD1 for D (5 bases). The CDR3 runs to 10 residues. V gave up 4 bases and J gave up 6 bases, with 7 bases separating them. Germline V gene sequence: CDR1 SQVTM, CDR2 ANQGSEA. CDR3 protein: CSVGGREQYF. The CDR3 DNA follows: TGCAGCGTTGGGGGCCGCGAGCAGTACTTC.

This chain's CDR3 is CASQREWSYNEQFF. Here the CDR3 DNA reads TGTGCCAGCCAGCGGGAATGGTCCTACAATGAGCAGTTCTTC. This rearrangement joins TRBV7-2 to TRBJ2-1; TRBD2 matches at 7 bases. This CDR3 region has 14 residues. Germline V gene data show CDR1 as SGHTA and CDR2 as FQGNSA. J gave up 1 base and V 8 bases, and 5 bases lay outside the gene matches.

This sequence joins TRBV7-9 and TRBJ1-1; perhaps TRBD1 as D (5 bases). Germline lookup yields CDR1 SEHNR and CDR2 FQNEAQ (reference sequence). V was trimmed by 6 bases and J by 1 base, leaving 15 bases between them. The CDR3 totals 15 residues. The CDR3 protein is CASSLGRTKNTEAFF. The CDR3 DNA reads TGTGCCAGCAGTTTGGGACGGACCAAGAACACTGAAGCTTTCTTT. Together with reference TRBV7-9 and TRBJ1-1, the CDR3 gives the full variable domain: DTGVSQNPRHKITKRGQNVTFRCDPISEHNRLYWYRQTLGQGPEFLTYFQNEAQLEKSRLLSDRFSAERPKGSFSTLEIQRTEQGDSAMYLCASSLGRTKNTEAFFGQGTRLTVV.

This chain joins TRBV30 and TRBJ1-2; D is possibly TRBD1 (6 bases). Per the germline V gene, CDR1 is GTSNPN and CDR2 is SVGIG (reference sequence). The length of the CDR3 is 13 residues. V dropped 5 bases and J dropped 5 bases, with 15 bases sitting between them. The CDR3 spells CAWDPGQGYGYTF. The CDR3 DNA follows: TGTGCCTGGGACCCGGGGCAGGGGTATGGCTACACCTTC.

The rearrangement uses TRBV19 and TRBJ2-5, with D maybe TRBD2 (6 bases). Germline V lookup: CDR1 LNHDA, CDR2 SQIVND (reference sequence). V lost 6 bases and J 4 bases, leaving 15 bases between the germline ends. The CDR3 is made up of 14 amino acids. The CDR3 loop is CASRAGLMTETQYF. CDR3 nucleotide sequence: TGTGCCAGTAGGGCCGGACTAATGACAGAGACCCAGTACTTC.

The rearrangement uses TRBV29-1 and TRBJ1-5; D is uncertain. CDR1 and CDR2 (germline): SQVTM, ANQGSEA. V was cut by 6 bases and J by 8 bases, with 17 bases left in between. The CDR3 extends over 13 amino acids. The CDR3 loop reads CSVQDSGVEPQHF. The CDR3 nucleotides read TGCAGCGTCCAAGATTCCGGGGTAGAGCCCCAGCATTTT.

V and J are TRBV5-1 and TRBJ2-1; 8 bases fit TRBD2. The J segment lost 0 bases and the V segment lost 4 bases, leaving 6 bases of the junction unmatched. Germline assignment: CDR1 SGHRS and CDR2 YFSETQ. The CDR3 length is 16 residues. The DNA of the CDR3 is TGCGCCAGCAGCCCCTCGAGCGGGGGCTCCTACAATGAGCAGTTCTTC. This translates into CASSPSSGGSYNEQFF.

The J gene is TRBJ1-2, the V gene TRBV10-3; TRBD1 agrees at 10 bases. Germline assignment: CDR1 ENHRY and CDR2 SYGVKD. J was trimmed by 4 bases and V by 5 bases; bases with no gene match: 7. This CDR3 region has 15 residues. CDR3 DNA: TGTGCCATCAGTATTGGGACAGGGGCCAGCTATGGCTACACCTTC. Its translation is CAISIGTGASYGYTF.

This clone was detected only once. CDR3 amino acids: CASSPRFVDIQYF. The CDR3 region has the DNA TGTGCCAGCAGCCCACGTTTCGTGGACATTCAGTACTTC. The genes are TRBV7-2 and TRBJ2-4; D is undetermined. Germline CDR1 SGHTA, CDR2 FQGNSA. Trimming cost V 5 bases and J 8 bases, with 13 bases left between them. The CDR3 sequence is 13 residues long.

The chain joins TRBV9 to TRBJ2-3; 10 positions agree with TRBD1. CDR3 length equals 17 residues. Germline V CDR1 and CDR2: SGDLS, YYNGEE. V lost 2 bases, J lost 5 bases, and 11 bases stayed unmatched. The CDR3 DNA reads TGTGCCAGCAGCGTCGCGCCGGGACAGGGGACAGGAGATACGCAGTATTTT. It encodes CASSVAPGQGTGDTQYF.